This TCR beta chain was captured in a study of T cells in Graves' hyperthyroidism and ophthalmopathy. Study background: Peripheral blood was drawn at first diagnosis, prior to all treatment.

J lost 0 bases, V lost 5 bases, and 2 bases had no gene match. Germline CDR1 reads DFQATT; CDR2 reads SNEGSKA (reference sequence). CDR3 length: 16 residues. The study based diagnoses on clinical symptoms, serum thyroxine and TRAb, thyroid ultrasound and orbital computed tomography. The PBMCs were sourced from fresh peripheral blood (approximately 10 ml). The TCR beta CDR3 regions underwent amplification using RNA transcripts as the source. HTBI primers were used for first-round RT-PCR of the TCR CDR3. TCRdb reprocessed the multiplex PCR reads with MiXCR, giving one entry per CDR3 protein. Of around 450,000 distinct CDR3 sequences in the sample, approximately 14% were seen once.

Input material: blood. The gene calls are TRBV20-1 and TRBJ2-1; the match to TRBD2 covers 15 bases. The sequence came from a woman between 18 and 30 years old with Graves' hyperthyroidism. The CDR3 loop reads CSAGGLAGGSYNEQFF. The CDR3, as DNA: TGCAGTGCTGGGGGACTAGCGGGAGGCTCCTACAATGAGCAGTTCTTC.